This T cell receptor (beta chain) was recorded in a study of shared clonotypes between healthy human individuals (TCRdb year 2020). About the full investigation: The cohort included three men and a couple of women between 18 and 49 years of age. Per donor, three plates each were used for CD4 naive and CD4 memory, two for CD8 naive, and one for CD8 memory. To estimate repertoire size and how much clonotype sharing occurs between individuals, the study deeply sequenced the blood TCR repertoires of a handful of healthy adults. To increase sequencing depth and limit assay-specific biases, different laboratories used diverse techniques to prepare libraries and sequence TCR repertoires. Leukapheresis yielded between about 0.94 and 9.5 billion PBMCs per donor. Findings and caveats that apply to the study as a whole: Even with the large sequencing depth, rarefaction of the sorted-subset datasets indicated that sequencing was incomplete. Clonotypes shared by all four sorted-subset donors showed higher generation probabilities than non-shared clonotypes. Sampling was limited to blood, and TCR repertoires in tissue likely differ from TCR repertoires in blood. Naive subsets generally had larger estimated clonotype richness than memory subsets. About 5% of naive CD4, around 3.5% of naive CD8, approximately 2% of memory CD4, and around 0.4% of memory CD8 clonotypes were shared across a few donors. Pairwise subsampling led to the expectation that sequencing depth would affect the degree of clonotype sharing among donors. The genetic and exposure-history diversity represented was limited by the small number of donors.

Healthy HIV-negative adults with no recently reported acute infections or vaccinations were included as donors. Only Caucasian adults living in Nashville, Tennessee, USA were represented among the donors. CD4+ T cells were enriched through magnetic negative selection, after which naive cells were positively selected on CD45RA and the remaining negative fraction served as the memory subset. After blood collection by leukapheresis, PBMCs were isolated using Ficoll-Histopaque density gradient centrifugation and then cryopreserved in the vapor phase of liquid nitrogen. Analytical flow cytometry was used to check the purity and quantity of each magnetically sorted T cell population. Each sorted fraction had its genomic DNA isolated and then quantified by UV absorbance on a Nanodrop 2000c. Of note for this clone: What this receptor recognizes is not known. Per-base qualities were not stored, and no clone one base away is much larger.

Compared with germline, V lacks 0 bases and J lacks 5 bases; bases without a gene match: 17. CDR1 and CDR2, per the germline V gene, are SGHAT and FQNNGV. Taken from cysteine to phenylalanine, the CDR3 has 19 residues. The retained sequence is limited to the CDR3, 57 bases, with the frame set at the first base. TCR CDR3 regions were amplified from genomic DNA by multiplex PCR using the deep immunoSEQ assay. For each cell subset, the extracted genomic DNA was distributed evenly across all wells of several immunoSEQ 96-well plates, and each plate served as one replicate. For sorted subsets, around 200 ng genomic DNA, equal to 25,000 to 35,000 T cell genomes, was loaded into each replicate PCR. The purified libraries were quantified using a Qubit 3.0 fluorometer, sized with a Bioanalyzer 2100, and then quantified again using the KAPA Library Quantification kit. Every immunoSEQ 96-well plate was sequenced on a separate single-read 150-cycle Illumina NextSeq 550 flow cell. The original methods were these. Because the immunoSEQ output included only junctional sequences and no quality scores, the filtering could not be the same as the filtering used for full-length reads. To assign V/J genes and CDR3, sequences were annotated against IMGT germline references using PyIR, a Python wrapper for IgBLAST v1.9. Any read was removed if the V/J assignment was weak (E-value above 1e-6), the CDR3 was missing, or the read contained stop codons, out-of-frame junctions, or ambiguous translated residues. V3J clonotypes were defined as sequences sharing an identical inferred V gene, J gene, and CDR3 amino acid sequence. The percentage overlap between two repertoires was calculated by dividing the number of shared unique clonotypes by the size of the smaller repertoire. Three approaches were used to assess repertoire richness: RTK rarefaction, the Chao1 estimator, and Recon v2.1 estimates of unobserved clonotypes. OLGA was used to compute generation probabilities for all TCRbeta clonotypes that the gDNA method yielded from a few donors. TCRdb obtained this table from immuneACCESS and retained in-frame rearrangements with V and J assigned. These tables miss some clones; where compared with another copy, unresolved V genes account for less than half of the shortfall, and the remainder is unexplained. V and J calls and clone size are copied from that table; D and trimming were computed from the DNA. The sample profile shows about 1,500,000 clones; over 95% of them were found once. The ten largest clones capture approximately 1.1% of the sample.

The sequence is built from TRBV11-2 and TRBJ2-7; 9 bases in the junction line up with TRBD1. The clonotype originates from a man between 25 and 39 years old in good health. Sequencing was performed on naive CD4+ T cells sorted from blood. According to the study, the label for this sample's cell subset or site signals: CD45RA+ positively selected. The DNA sequence is as follows: TGTGCCAGCAGCTTAGAGCGAGGGACAGGGTATAACCTGCACCACGAGCAGTACTTC. It is translated as CASSLERGTGYNLHHEQYF.